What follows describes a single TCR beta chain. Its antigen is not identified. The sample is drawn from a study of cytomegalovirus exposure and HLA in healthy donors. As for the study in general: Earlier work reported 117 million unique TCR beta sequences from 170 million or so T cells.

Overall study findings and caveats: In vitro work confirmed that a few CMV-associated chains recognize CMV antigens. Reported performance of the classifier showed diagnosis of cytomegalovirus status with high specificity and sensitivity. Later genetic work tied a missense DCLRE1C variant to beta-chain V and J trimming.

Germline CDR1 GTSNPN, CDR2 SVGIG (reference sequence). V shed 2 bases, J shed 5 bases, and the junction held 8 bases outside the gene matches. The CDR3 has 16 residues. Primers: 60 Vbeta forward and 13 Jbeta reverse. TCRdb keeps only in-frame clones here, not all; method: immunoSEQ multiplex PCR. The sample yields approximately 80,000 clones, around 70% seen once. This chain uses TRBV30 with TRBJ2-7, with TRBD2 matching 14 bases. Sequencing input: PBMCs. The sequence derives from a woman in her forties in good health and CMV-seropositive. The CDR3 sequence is CAWSSPGLAGENEQYF. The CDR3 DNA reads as TGTGCCTGGAGTTCACCGGGACTAGCGGGAGAGAACGAGCAGTACTTC.